The clone carrying this TCR beta chain occurred once. One junction end disagrees with the germline gene, perhaps due to a read error. With 60 Vbeta and 13 Jbeta primers, the PCR was carried out. The authors' processing: About 10 million of some 80 million unique TCR beta chains were shared, per a later count. Assay used: immunoSEQ multiplex PCR; TCRdb lists only in-frame clones, some missing. The V and J calls and clone size come from that table; D and trimming were worked out from the DNA. There are approximately 300,000 clones in the sample; roughly 80% occur only once, and about 0.3% lies in the top ten. The CDR3 runs 15 residues. CDR1 and CDR2 from the germline V gene are SGHAT and FQDESV (reference sequence). The entry originates in a study of cytomegalovirus exposure and HLA in healthy donors. Overall study: A prior analysis found 117 million unique TCR beta sequences from about 179 million T cells.

The chain employs TRBV11-1 and TRBJ2-7; possibly TRBD2 for D (5 bases). What was sequenced was PBMCs. The source is a girl aged 2 to 10 in good health and CMV-seronegative. CDR3 nucleotides: TGTGCCAGCAGCCGATTCGGGCTAGCCTCCAACGAGCAGTACTTC. Its translation is CASSRFGLASNEQYF.